The entry below gives a single T cell receptor beta chain sequence along with its context. The antigen is not known. This entry comes from a study of T cells in Graves' hyperthyroidism and ophthalmopathy. The study, taken as a whole, reports: Patients with ophthalmopathy were separated from those with stable hyperthyroidism by a 13 V-J model.

Germline lookup yields CDR1 WNHNN and CDR2 SYGVQD (reference sequence). Trimming removed 4 bases from V and 8 bases from J; junction bases left unmatched: 11. There are 16 residues in the CDR3. Aged 18 to 65, the patients had hyperthyroidism that was newly diagnosed and had lasted under 2 months. TCR beta CDR3 regions were amplified from RNA. In the first-round RT-PCR of the TCR CDR3, the HTBI primer set was used. In TCRdb, the multiplex PCR reads were re-called with MiXCR into one record per CDR3 protein. The table lists about 690,000 distinct CDR3 sequences, 15% to 20% of them singletons. V and J are TRBV10-1 and TRBJ2-1; the match to TRBD2 covers 10 bases. Sequencing input: blood. The sequence was obtained from a man aged 50-60 years with Graves' hyperthyroidism. CDR3 coding DNA: TGCGCCAGCAGTGTCAACTTAGCGGGAGGAACCGATGAGCAGTTCTTC. Amino acid sequence: CASSVNLAGGTDEQFF.